The present T cell receptor beta chain was sequenced within a study of blood T cell repertoires in COVID-19. Using immunoSEQ multiplex PCR, the repertoire was profiled, and TCRdb retains in-frame clones only, with some absent. The sample shows about 35,000 clones, about 74% of them seen only once. This CDR3 is built from 13 residues. Deletions cut 5 bases from V and 3 bases from J, with 11 bases between. Germline CDR1 reads MNHEY; CDR2 reads SVGAGI. The receptor was derived from a human donor in a cohort sampled during active COVID-19. V and J are TRBV6-5 and TRBJ2-7; weak D call: TRBD1 (5 bases). The sample taken for sequencing was peripheral blood. The CDR3 DNA sequence: TGTGCCAGCAGTCGGACAATTATCTACGAGCAGTACTTC. It specifies CASSRTIIYEQYF.